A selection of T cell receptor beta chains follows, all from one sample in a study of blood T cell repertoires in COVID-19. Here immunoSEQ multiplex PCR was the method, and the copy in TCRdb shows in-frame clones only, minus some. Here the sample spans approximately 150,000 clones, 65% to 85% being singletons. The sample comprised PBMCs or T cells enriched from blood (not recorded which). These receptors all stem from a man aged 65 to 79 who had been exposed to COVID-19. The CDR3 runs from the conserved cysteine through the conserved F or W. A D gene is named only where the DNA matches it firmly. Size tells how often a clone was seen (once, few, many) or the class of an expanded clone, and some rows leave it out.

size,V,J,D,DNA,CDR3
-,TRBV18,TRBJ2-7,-,TGTGCCAGCTCAGAGCAGGGAAACTACGAGCAGTACTTC,CASSEQGNYEQYF
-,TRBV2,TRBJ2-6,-,TGTGCCAGCAACGGCGGTTACCGTTTGATTTCTGGGGCCAACGTCCTGACTTTC,CASNGGYRLISGANVLTF
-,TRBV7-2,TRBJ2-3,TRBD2,TGTGCCAGCAGCCAAGACTGGCCTGGGGGGGGGCAGTATTTT,CASSQDWPGGGQYF
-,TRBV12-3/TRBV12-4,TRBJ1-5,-,TGTGCCAGCAGTTTAGACAGAAATCAGCCCCAGCATTTT,CASSLDRNQPQHF
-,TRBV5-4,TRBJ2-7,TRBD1,TGTGCCAGCAGCTCGACAGGGGGTTTGAGGGAGCAGTACTTC,CASSSTGGLREQYF
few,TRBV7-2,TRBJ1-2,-,TGTGCCAGCAGCTTACAGGAGGCCGGCTACACCTTC,CASSLQEAGYTF
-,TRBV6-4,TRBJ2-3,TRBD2,TGTGCCAGCGCCCATGTAGCGGGAGAATCGGGAGATACGCAGTATTTT,CASAHVAGESGDTQYF
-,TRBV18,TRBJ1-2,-,TGTGCCAGCTCACCATCGATAGTCTATGGCTACACCTTC,CASSPSIVYGYTF
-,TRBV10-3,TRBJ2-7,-,TGTGCCATCAGTGAGTTGACTAGACCCAGGTCCTACGAGCAGTACTTC,CAISELTRPRSYEQYF
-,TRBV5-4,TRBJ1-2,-,TGTGCCAGCAGCTTGGTTGGGGGACGCCAGGGGGGCTACACCTTC,CASSLVGGRQGGYTF
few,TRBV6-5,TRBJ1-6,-,TGTGCCAGCAGTTACTCGGCCGGGGTTGGGGTAGGACCCCTCCACTTT,CASSYSAGVGVGPLHF
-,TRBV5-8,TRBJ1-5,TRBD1,TGTGCCAGCATACCCAAACAGGGGATGGGCAATCAGCCCCAGCATTTT,CASIPKQGMGNQPQHF
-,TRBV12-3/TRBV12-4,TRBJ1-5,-,TGTGCCAGCAGTCGGAAACAGGGATCGCCCCAGCATTTT,CASSRKQGSPQHF
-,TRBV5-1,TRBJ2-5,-,TGCGCCAGCAACTTGATTGGGGAGGCCACCCAGTACTTC,CASNLIGEATQYF
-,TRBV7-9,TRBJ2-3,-,TGTGCCAGCAGCTCCGCCGGACAGCTAAGGACAGATACGCAGTATTTT,CASSSAGQLRTDTQYF
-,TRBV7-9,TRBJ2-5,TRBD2,TGTGCCAGCAGCTACTTTGGCAGCGGGGACGCGGGAGAGACCCAGTACTTC,CASSYFGSGDAGETQYF
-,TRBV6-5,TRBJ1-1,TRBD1,TGTGCCAGCAAGTTGGGACAGCATAACACTGAAGCTTTCTTT,CASKLGQHNTEAFF
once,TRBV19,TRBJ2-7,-,TGTGCCAGCCAGTTGAGCGGCGGGGGCGTCTCCTACGAGCAGTACTTC,CASQLSGGGVSYEQYF
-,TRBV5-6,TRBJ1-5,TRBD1,TGTGCCAGCAGCTTGAGACAGGGTGCTCAGCCCCAGCATTTT,CASSLRQGAQPQHF
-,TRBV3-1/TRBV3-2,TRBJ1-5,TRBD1,TGTGCCAGCAGCCTCTCCGGGACAGGGAACAATCAGCCCCAGCATTTT,CASSLSGTGNNQPQHF
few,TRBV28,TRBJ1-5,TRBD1,TGTGCCAGCACCGCGGGACAGGGGGCGATGAGGCCCCAGCATTTT,CASTAGQGAMRPQHF
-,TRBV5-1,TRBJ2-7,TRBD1,TGCGCCAGCAGTGCACAGGGGGCCGGGTACGAGCAGTACTTC,CASSAQGAGYEQYF
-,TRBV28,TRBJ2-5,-,TGTGCCAGCAGTTCAAGACTAGGGGAGACCCAGTACTTC,CASSSRLGETQYF
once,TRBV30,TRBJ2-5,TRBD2,TGTGCCGGGGATCGGGGGGGGGAGACCCAGTACTTC,CAGDRGGETQYF
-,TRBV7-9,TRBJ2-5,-,TGTGCCAGCAGCTTAGCGCAAGGGGCAGAGACCCAGTACTTC,CASSLAQGAETQYF
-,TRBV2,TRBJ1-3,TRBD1,TGTGCCAGCAGTGAAGAGCGACAGGGAACTGGAAACACCATATATTTT,CASSEERQGTGNTIYF
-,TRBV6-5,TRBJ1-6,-,TGTGCCAGCAGTTACGCGGGGAATCGTTCACCCCTCCACTTT,CASSYAGNRSPLHF
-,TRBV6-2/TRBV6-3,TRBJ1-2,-,TGTGCCAGCAGCCCGAGCGCGGTCTATGGCTACACCTTC,CASSPSAVYGYTF
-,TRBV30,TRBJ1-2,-,TGTGCCTGGAGTAGAGTCCCCCATCTCTATGGCTACACCTTC,CAWSRVPHLYGYTF
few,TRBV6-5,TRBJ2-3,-,TGTGCCAGCAGTCCTCGGGGGAACTGGGCAGATACGCAGTATTTT,CASSPRGNWADTQYF
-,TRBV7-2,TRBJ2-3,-,TGTGCCAGCAGCTTAAGCGGAGGAGGGGCAGATACGCAGTATTTT,CASSLSGGGADTQYF
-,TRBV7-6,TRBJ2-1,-,TGTGCCAGCAGCTTAGGGCCGGGGGACAATGAGCAGTTCTTC,CASSLGPGDNEQFF
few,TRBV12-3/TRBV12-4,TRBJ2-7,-,TGTGCCAGCAGCCCTGGACAGTACGAGCAGTACTTC,CASSPGQYEQYF
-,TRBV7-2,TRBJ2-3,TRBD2,TGTGCCAGCACCTACCTGAGCGGGGGGCGCGGAGATACGCAGTATTTT,CASTYLSGGRGDTQYF
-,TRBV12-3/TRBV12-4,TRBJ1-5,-,TGTGCCAGCAGCCCCTTTCTCCAGCATTTT,CASSPFLQHF
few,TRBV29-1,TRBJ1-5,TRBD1,TGCAGCGTTGGATTGGGACAGGGGTTCAATCAGCCCCAGCATTTT,CSVGLGQGFNQPQHF
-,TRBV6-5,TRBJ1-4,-,TGTGCCAGCAGTATGACCAGGGCTAATGAAAAACTGTTTTTT,CASSMTRANEKLFF
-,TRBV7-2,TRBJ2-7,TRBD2,TGTGCCAGCAGCTCAACTAGCGGGGGGTCCAGCTCCTACGAGCAGTACTTC,CASSSTSGGSSSYEQYF